The following is a T cell receptor beta chain sequence with its context. TCRdb's table, derived via immunoSEQ multiplex PCR, lists solely in-frame clones and lacks some. Of 300,000 or so clones listed, about four fifths are singletons. The data belong to a study of blood T cell repertoires in COVID-19. On the study more broadly: From T cells, B-cell-depleted T cells, or PBMCs came the material, which was cDNA or gDNA.

The material sequenced was peripheral blood. This clonotype originated in a woman aged 45 to 65 with acute or convalescent COVID-19.

CDR3 protein: CASSVYNSPLHF. The CDR3, as DNA: TGTGCCAGTTCCGTTTATAATTCACCCCTCCACTTT. The V and J genes are TRBV19 and TRBJ1-6, with D hard to call. The CDR3 runs 12 residues. With 8 bases removed from V and 4 bases from J, the gap between germline ends came to 6 bases. The germline V gene encodes CDR1 LNHDA and CDR2 SQIVND (reference sequence).